Sequencing of this T cell receptor beta chain was carried out in a study of shared clonotypes between healthy human individuals. In the naive CD8 group, cells lacked CD45RO and were positively selected for CCR7, so terminally differentiated effector memory CD45RA+ cells were left out. V dropped 3 bases and J dropped 5 bases, with 10 bases sitting between them. CDR1 and CDR2 (germline): MDHEN, SYDVKM. The CDR3 is made up of 13 amino acids. Measured with immunoSEQ multiplex PCR; TCRdb has only the in-frame clones, and not every one. The table has 2 million to 2.5 million clones, about 95% seen once. The sequence was collected from a man aged 18 to 35 in good health. V usage is TRBV28 and J usage is TRBJ1-2; D remains unclear. Sample: naive CD8+ T cells sorted from blood. The CDR3 sequence is CASSFRKDYGYTF. The CDR3 bases are TGTGCCAGCAGTTTTAGGAAAGATTATGGCTACACCTTC.